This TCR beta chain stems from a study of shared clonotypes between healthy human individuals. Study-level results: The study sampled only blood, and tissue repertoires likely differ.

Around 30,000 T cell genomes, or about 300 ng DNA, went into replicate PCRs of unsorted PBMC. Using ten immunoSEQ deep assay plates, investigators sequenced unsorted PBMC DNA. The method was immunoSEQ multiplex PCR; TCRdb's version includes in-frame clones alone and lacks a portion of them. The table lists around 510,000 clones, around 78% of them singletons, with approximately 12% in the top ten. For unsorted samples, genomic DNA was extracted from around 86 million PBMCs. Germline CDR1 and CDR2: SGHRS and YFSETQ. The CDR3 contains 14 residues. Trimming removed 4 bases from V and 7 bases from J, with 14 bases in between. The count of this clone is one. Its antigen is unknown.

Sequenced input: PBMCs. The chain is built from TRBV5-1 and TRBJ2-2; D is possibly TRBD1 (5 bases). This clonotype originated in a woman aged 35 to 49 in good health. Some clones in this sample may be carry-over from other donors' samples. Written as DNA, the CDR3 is TGCGCCAGCAGCCCCTACTACAGGAGCGGGGAGCTGTTTTTT. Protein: CASSPYYRSGELFF. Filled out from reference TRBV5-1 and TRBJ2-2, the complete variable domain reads KAGVTQTPRYLIKTRGQQVTLSCSPISGHRSVSWYQQTPGQGLQFLFEYFSETQRNKGNFPGRFSGRQFSNSRSEMNVSTLELGDSALYLCASSPYYRSGELFFGEGSRLTVL.